This T cell receptor beta chain was obtained from a study of CD8 T cells in Susac syndrome. The table lists this clonotype with a count of one. Random hexamers served to reverse transcribe roughly 0.45 to 1 ug RNA. Each CDR3 protein gets one entry after TCRdb re-called the immunoSEQ multiplex PCR reads with MiXCR. The sample records 130,000 or so distinct CDR3 sequences, around 91% being singletons. The sequence came from a human donor with multiple sclerosis. The sequencing input was CD8+ T cells from PBMCs.

The CDR3 loop is CASSYRQGKGYTF. CDR3 sequence (DNA): TGTGCCAGCAGTTATAGACAGGGGAAAGGCTACACCTTC. The gene calls are TRBV28 and TRBJ1-2; 8 bases map to TRBD1. The CDR3 has 13 residues. Germline V CDR1 and CDR2: MDHEN, SYDVKM. Trimming cost V 4 bases and J 8 bases; bases outside gene matches: 6.